This section outlines one TCR beta chain sequence together with its context. TCRdb's table, derived via immunoSEQ multiplex PCR, lists solely in-frame clones and lacks some. The profile covers 250,000 to 300,000 clones, with 75% to 95% appearing a single time and 0.95% to 1.2% taken by the ten largest. This entry belongs to a study of blood T cell repertoires in COVID-19. Germline CDR1 MDHEN, CDR2 SYDVKM. V was trimmed by 5 bases and J by 1 base, leaving 14 bases between them. The CDR3 totals 15 residues. Either two negative PCRs, clearance, or symptom resolution qualified Cohort 3 donors as recovered.

The chain joins TRBV28 to TRBJ1-2; D gene unclear. This TCR was recovered from a young woman who had recovered from COVID-19. The source material was PBMCs or T cells enriched from blood (not recorded which). This CDR3 reads CASSPAREVNYGYTF. The DNA for the CDR3 is TGTGCCAGCAGTCCTGCCCGGGAAGTTAACTATGGCTACACCTTC.